This T cell receptor (beta chain) originates from a study of T cell repertoires in cytomegalovirus infection. Study background: Based on public TCR beta signatures, there were indications of CMV infection and of a matching HLA type. Findings and caveats of the study: HLA-C-restricted TCR beta clonotypes specific for CMV led the ex vivo response. Cumulative frequency (of public TCR beta family members) identified carriers of CMV plus the relevant HLA.

The CDR3 extends over 16 amino acids. The V gene lost 0 bases and the J gene lost 3 bases, with 14 bases spanning the gap. CDR1 and CDR2 from the germline V gene are MNHEY and SVGEGT. TCRdb reanalysed the reads using MiXCR and keeps one entry per CDR3 protein. The table includes some 800,000 distinct CDR3 sequences, around a third detected once. This clonotype was seen a handful of times. Its antigen remains unknown. The specimen comprised cultured CD8+ T cells from PBMCs, sampled from culture after CMV antigen stimulation. The chain uses TRBV6-2 or TRBV6-3 and TRBJ1-1; the D gene is possibly TRBD1 (5 bases). The TCR sequence derives from a human donor in good health (CMV status not recorded). Some clones in this sample may be carry-over from other donors' samples. CDR3 sequence: CASSYSPGFLDTEAFF. CDR3 DNA sequence: TGTGCCAGCAGTTACTCGCCAGGGTTCCTTGACACTGAAGCTTTCTTT.